This TCR beta chain was sequenced for a study of blood T cells in healthy people across ages. This clonotype turned up a few times. This CDR3 spans 13 amino acids. In germline, CDR1 is SEHNR, CDR2 FQNEAQ (reference sequence). Trimming removed 5 bases from V and 5 bases from J; junction bases left unmatched: 4. Through a sample-barcoded 5' primer and a J-beta primer mix, a second PCR was run for roughly 7 to 12 cycles. MiXCR, applied by TCRdb to the 5' RACE reads, yields one record per CDR3 protein. The repertoire holds about 640,000 distinct CDR3 sequences, with around 54% as singletons. Input material: blood. The chain has TRBV7-9 and TRBJ2-3, with 7 nucleotides matching TRBD2. This receptor was obtained from a man between 60 and 75 years old in good health. CDR3: CASSIGGGDTQYF. The CDR3 DNA follows: TGTGCCAGCAGCATCGGCGGGGGAGATACGCAGTATTTT. The full variable domain, completed using reference TRBV7-9 and TRBJ2-3, is DTGVSQNPRHKITKRGQNVTFRCDPISEHNRLYWYRQTLGQGPEFLTYFQNEAQLEKSRLLSDRFSAERPKGSFSTLEIQRTEQGDSAMYLCASSIGGGDTQYFGPGTRLTVL.